The sequence of this TCR beta chain was determined in a study of T-cell reconstitution after alpha-beta-depleted transplantation in children. V gave up 1 base and J gave up 14 bases, with 10 bases separating them. CDR3 length: 11 amino acids. Germline V lookup: CDR1 MGHDK, CDR2 SYGVNS. As it was prepared, the TCRbeta library received unique molecular identifiers. TCRdb analysed the PCR reads with MiXCR anew, one entry per CDR3 protein. The table includes approximately 400,000 distinct CDR3 sequences, about 17% detected once. The sample was PBMCs, mostly from graft donor cells, taken 360 days after TCRalphabeta/CD19-depleted stem cell transplant. The chain recombines TRBV25-1 with TRBJ2-3; no clear D gene. The source of this sequence is a boy younger than two who had a stem cell transplant for Wiskott-Aldrich syndrome, so the T cells may come from the graft donor. The CDR3 sequence is CASSEWSGLYF. The CDR3 DNA reads as TGTGCCAGCAGTGAATGGTCAGGCCTGTATTTT.